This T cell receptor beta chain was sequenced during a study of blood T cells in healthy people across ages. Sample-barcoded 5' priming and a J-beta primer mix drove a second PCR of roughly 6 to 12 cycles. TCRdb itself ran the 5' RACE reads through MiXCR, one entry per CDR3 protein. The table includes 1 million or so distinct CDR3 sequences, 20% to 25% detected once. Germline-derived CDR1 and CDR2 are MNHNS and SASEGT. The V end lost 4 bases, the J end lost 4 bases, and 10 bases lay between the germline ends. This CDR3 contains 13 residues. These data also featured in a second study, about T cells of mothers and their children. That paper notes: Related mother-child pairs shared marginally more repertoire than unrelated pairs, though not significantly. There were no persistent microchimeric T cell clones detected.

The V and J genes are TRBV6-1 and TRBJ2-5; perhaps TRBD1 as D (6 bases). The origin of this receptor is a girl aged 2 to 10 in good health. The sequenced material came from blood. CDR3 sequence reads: CASSATGPETQYF. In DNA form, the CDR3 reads TGTGCCAGCAGTGCCACAGGGCCAGAGACCCAGTACTTC.